This T cell receptor beta chain stems from a study of OX40 agonist ivuxolimab in advanced cancers. Whole-study context: Previous treatment with anti-PD-1, anti-PD-L1 or anti-CTLA-4 therapy was allowed; approximately 40% had received some. Partial responses were observed in three patients, of whom one had hepatocellular carcinoma and two had cutaneous melanoma. Study-wide results and limits: Within 6 weeks, CD4+ and CD8+ blood T cells expanded clonally at 0.1 to 3.0 mg/kg.

Autoimmune disease history or systemic immunosuppression led to patient exclusion. Worth noting for this clone: The antigen is unknown.

Assay used: immunoSEQ multiplex PCR; TCRdb lists only in-frame clones, some missing. Of 55,000 to 80,000 clones listed, 86% are singletons. Source: CD4+ or CD8+ T cells sorted from blood, taken in a trial of the OX40 agonist ivuxolimab. The TCR originated in an adult with an advanced solid tumor such as melanoma, head and neck, liver or kidney cancer.

CDR3 protein: CSGKVDYGYTF. The CDR3 nucleotides are TGCAGTGGAAAGGTGGACTATGGCTACACCTTC. The rearrangement joins TRBV20-1 to TRBJ1-2; D unclear. Trimming shortened V by 7 bases and J by 3 bases, and 9 bases separated the two germline ends. CDR1 is DFQATT, CDR2 SNEGSKA, per germline (reference sequence). The CDR3 covers 11 residues.